The following is a T cell receptor beta chain sequence with its context. V shed 0 bases, J shed 5 bases, and the junction held 4 bases outside the gene matches. This CDR3 comprises 15 residues. Germline lookup yields CDR1 SGHTA and CDR2 FQGNSA. The data stem from a study of early T cells in non-severe SARS-CoV-2 infection. TCRdb reprocessed the 5' RACE reads with MiXCR, giving one entry per CDR3 protein. The sample includes 80,000 to 95,000 distinct CDR3 sequences, about 15% of them seen just once. This chain uses TRBV7-2 with TRBJ2-3; 8 nucleotides align to TRBD2. This TCR was recovered from an adult who was a healthcare worker with PCR-confirmed SARS-CoV-2 infection or an uninfected control (not recorded which). The sample comprised whole blood. In DNA, the CDR3 is TGTGCCAGCAGCTTAGCCGGGGGGGCGGGAGATACGCAGTATTTT. Its translation is CASSLAGGAGDTQYF.